The 31 T cell receptor beta chains in this list originate from one sample, sequenced in a study of graft-versus-host responses after intestinal transplantation. No antigen is known for these receptors. TCRdb's copy holds only in-frame clones and misses some; the assay was immunoSEQ multiplex PCR. Here the sample spans approximately 93,000 clones, 85% to 95% being singletons. The specimen comprised unstimulated CD8+ T cells sorted from spleen or lymph node cells, sampled before transplant. The source of these receptors is a human donor who was the organ donor for an intestinal transplant.

The CDR3 nucleotides read TGTGCCAGCCGCGGTTCGAGGAACACTGAAGCTTTCTTT. Translating it yields CASRGSRNTEAFF. The chain employs TRBV6-5 and TRBJ1-1; D is ambiguous. This CDR3 region has 13 residues. Trimming pared 8 bases from V and 1 base from J, leaving 11 bases between. Germline V lookup: CDR1 MNHEY, CDR2 SVGAGI.

The V and J genes are TRBV6-1 and TRBJ2-5; 12 bases agree with TRBD2. The CDR3 is made up of 17 amino acids. J gave up 5 bases and V 2 bases, and 9 bases lay outside the gene matches. Germline CDR1 reads MNHNS; CDR2 reads SASEGT. Here the CDR3 reads CASSEQLAGGSWETQYF. CDR3 bases: TGTGCCAGCAGTGAACAACTAGCGGGAGGTTCGTGGGAGACCCAGTACTTC.

The chain has TRBV6-1 and TRBJ2-1; TRBD2 is a possible D gene (6 bases). This CDR3 is built from 15 residues. V lost 7 bases and J lost 2, with 15 bases in between. Germline CDR1 is MNHNS and CDR2 is SASEGT. CDR3 sequence (DNA): TGTGCCAGCAAATTCGTTCGGGGGACCTACAATGAGCAGTTCTTC. Residues: CASKFVRGTYNEQFF.

The CDR3 protein is CASSLAQVDRGGGETQYF. The CDR3 DNA reads as TGTGCCAGCAGCTTAGCGCAAGTTGATAGGGGTGGTGGAGAGACCCAGTACTTC. This sequence joins TRBV7-9 and TRBJ2-5; weak D call: TRBD1 (5 bases). Trimming removed 0 bases at V and 4 bases at J, with 21 bases between. Per the germline V gene, CDR1 is SEHNR and CDR2 is FQNEAQ (reference sequence). This CDR3 has 18 amino acids.

The chain joins TRBV27 to TRBJ1-1; TRBD1 matches 7 bases. CDR3 size: 12 residues. Germline lookup yields CDR1 MNHEY and CDR2 SMNVEV (reference sequence). V dropped 4 bases and J dropped 6; count of bases not matched to a gene: 2. The CDR3 DNA reads as TGTGCCAGCAGTTCAGGGGGGTCTGAAGCTTTCTTT. Translated: CASSSGGSEAFF.

This clone came up once. The chain has TRBV10-3 and TRBJ1-2, with D possibly TRBD1 on 6 matching bases. CDR3 size: 16 residues. V was trimmed by 4 bases and J by 4 bases, leaving 19 bases between them. Germline-derived CDR1 and CDR2 are ENHRY and SYGVKD. The CDR3 spells CAISALDSRSIYGYTF. The DNA for the CDR3 is TGTGCCATCAGTGCGTTGGACAGCCGGTCGATCTATGGCTACACCTTC.

This clone was seen just once. The rearrangement uses TRBV6-4 and TRBJ1-5; D unclear. The V gene lost 2 bases and the J gene lost 0 bases, with 8 bases spanning the gap. The CDR3 consists of 15 residues. Germline V gene sequence: CDR1 MRHNA, CDR2 SNTAGT. The CDR3 spells CASSDLKISNQPQHF. The CDR3 coding sequence is TGTGCCAGCAGTGACCTAAAGATTAGCAATCAGCCCCAGCATTTT.

J is TRBJ2-7 and V is TRBV5-1; D is undetermined. This CDR3 region has 13 residues. CDR1 and CDR2 from the germline V gene are SGHRS and YFSETQ. Trimming pared 0 bases from V and 7 bases from J, leaving 11 bases between. The CDR3 reads CASSLALQTEQYF. CDR3 sequence (DNA): TGCGCCAGCAGCTTGGCCCTACAGACAGAGCAGTACTTC.

The chain is built from TRBV4-1 and TRBJ2-6; D gene uncertain. The germline V gene encodes CDR1 MGHRA and CDR2 YSYEKL. The CDR3 has 15 amino acids. The V end was cut by 1 base, the J end by 3 bases, with 7 bases between. The CDR3 nucleotides read TGCGCCAGCAGCCAAGTGGCAGATGGGGCCAACGTCCTGACTTTC. Residues: CASSQVADGANVLTF.

In this sample, this clone turned up a few times. The chain recombines TRBV5-6 with TRBJ1-1, with 8 bases fitting TRBD1. With V trimmed by 3 bases and J by 5 bases, 12 bases remained unmatched. CDR1 is SGHDT and CDR2 is YYEEEE in the germline V gene. The CDR3 totals 16 residues. CDR3 in amino acids: CASSWGTGGMGTEAFF. CDR3 nucleotide sequence: TGTGCCAGCAGCTGGGGGACAGGCGGAATGGGAACTGAAGCTTTCTTT.

The chain is built from TRBV9 and TRBJ2-4, with D unresolved. Deletions cut 4 bases from V and 8 bases from J, with 13 bases between. The CDR3 totals 13 residues. Per the germline V gene, CDR1 is SGDLS and CDR2 is YYNGEE. Here the CDR3 reads CASSPQPRDIQYF. The CDR3 DNA sequence: TGTGCCAGCAGCCCCCAGCCACGGGACATTCAGTACTTC. Full variable domain (remainder filled in from reference TRBV9 and TRBJ2-4): DSGVTQTPKHLITATGQRVTLRCSPRSGDLSVYWYQQSLDQGLQFLIQYYNGEERAKGNILERFSAQQFPDLHSELNLSSLELGDSALYFCASSPQPRDIQYFGAGTRLSVL.

This clone was counted a single time. The rearrangement links TRBV30 to TRBJ2-7; TRBD2 agrees at 8 bases. Germline CDR1 reads GTSNPN; CDR2 reads SVGIG (reference sequence). V was clipped by 0 bases and J by 3 bases; unmatched bases: 7. The CDR3 is 15 amino acids. The CDR3 reads CAWSVNLAGDYEQYF. CDR3 in DNA: TGTGCCTGGAGTGTAAATCTAGCGGGTGACTACGAGCAGTACTTC.

The V and J genes are TRBV7-8 and TRBJ2-7; a weak D match, TRBD2 (6 bases). The CDR3 has 17 residues. V dropped 4 bases and J dropped 0 bases, with 19 bases sitting between them. Germline lookup yields CDR1 SGHVS and CDR2 FQNEAQ. DNA for the CDR3: TGTGCCAGCAGCTCCACGGGCCCAAGCGGGTACTCCTACGAGCAGTACTTC. This codes for CASSSTGPSGYSYEQYF.

This chain uses TRBV7-8 with TRBJ2-2; weak D call: TRBD1 (6 bases). The germline V gene encodes CDR1 SGHVS and CDR2 FQNEAQ. The CDR3 is 14 amino acids. Trimming cost V 6 bases and J 3 bases, with 11 bases left between them. CDR3 residues: CASSKTGYTGELFF. The CDR3 nucleotides are TGTGCCAGCAGTAAAACAGGGTACACCGGGGAGCTGTTTTTT.

This clone was detected only once. J is TRBJ2-2 and V is TRBV11-2; 11 positions agree with TRBD1. Germline lookup yields CDR1 SGHAT and CDR2 FQNNGV. CDR3 length: 16 amino acids. The V gene end was trimmed by 6 bases and the J gene end by 3 bases; junction bases not matched to a gene: 6. DNA of the CDR3: TGTGCCAGCAGAAGCCGGGACAGGGGGTACACCGGGGAGCTGTTTTTT. The encoded protein is CASRSRDRGYTGELFF.

The V gene is TRBV6-1, the J gene TRBJ2-5; TRBD1 agrees at 12 bases. Germline lookup yields CDR1 MNHNS and CDR2 SASEGT. This CDR3 spans 21 amino acids. V dropped 2 bases and J dropped 2; count of bases not matched to a gene: 18. The CDR3: CASSERRWGQGAPGTQETQYF. The CDR3 DNA reads TGTGCCAGCAGTGAAAGGAGGTGGGGACAGGGGGCGCCGGGGACACAAGAGACCCAGTACTTC.

V and J are TRBV5-8 and TRBJ1-2; 9 positions match TRBD1. J lost 4 bases, V lost 4 bases, and 2 bases had no gene match. CDR3 length equals 13 residues. Germline V gene lookup returns CDR1 SGHTS and CDR2 YDEGEE. The CDR3 nucleotides are TGTGCCAGCAGCGACAGGGGGATCTATGGCTACACCTTC. Its protein product is CASSDRGIYGYTF.

The table lists this clone with a count of one. The chain is built from TRBV9 and TRBJ2-2; a weak D match, TRBD2 (6 bases). Trimming stripped 0 bases from V and 6 bases from J, with 12 bases between. Per germline, CDR1 SGDLS and CDR2 YYNGEE. This CDR3 spans 15 amino acids. CDR3 region: CASSVDPVAAGELFF. In DNA form, the CDR3 reads TGTGCCAGCAGCGTAGACCCAGTAGCGGCCGGGGAGCTGTTTTTT.

This clone was counted a single time. The chain employs TRBV9 and TRBJ2-2; the D gene is possibly TRBD1 (5 bases). Germline assignment: CDR1 SGDLS and CDR2 YYNGEE. Trimming took 2 bases from V and 4 from J, leaving 24 bases between them. The CDR3 totals 19 residues. This CDR3 reads CASSVFNRPGISITGELFF. DNA of the CDR3: TGTGCCAGCAGCGTCTTTAACCGACCAGGGATCAGCATCACCGGGGAGCTGTTTTTT.

The rearrangement joins TRBV4-1 to TRBJ2-7, with 13 nucleotides matching TRBD2. Germline values: CDR1 MGHRA, CDR2 YSYEKL. This CDR3 comprises 17 residues. The J segment lost 4 bases and the V segment lost 0 bases, leaving 6 bases of the junction unmatched. CDR3: CASSQEEELAGGYEQYF. The CDR3 DNA is TGCGCCAGCAGCCAAGAAGAGGAACTAGCGGGGGGGTACGAGCAGTACTTC.

The chain uses TRBV27 and TRBJ1-2; a possible D gene is TRBD1 (6 bases). The V and J ends lost 6 bases and 4 bases respectively, with 9 bases between them. CDR1 and CDR2 (germline): MNHEY, SMNVEV (reference sequence). CDR3 length equals 12 residues. The CDR3 bases are TGTGCCAGCAGAGGGGGATCCTATGGCTACACCTTC. It translates to CASRGGSYGYTF.

This chain links TRBV11-2 with TRBJ2-1; D uncertain. The CDR3 is made up of 16 amino acids. Germline lookup yields CDR1 SGHAT and CDR2 FQNNGV. Trimming shortened V by 3 bases and J by 6 bases, and 18 bases separated the two germline ends. The CDR3 region has the DNA TGTGCCAGCAGCTTTGTTTTTATCGGAGCAGCCAATGAGCAGTTCTTC. Translation gives CASSFVFIGAANEQFF.

V is TRBV28 and J is TRBJ1-5, with 8 bases aligning to TRBD1. Trimming took 5 bases from V and 5 from J; bases not matched to a gene: 5. The CDR3 is made up of 14 amino acids. Germline V CDR1 and CDR2: MDHEN, SYDVKM. DNA of the CDR3: TGTGCCAGCAGTCGGGACAGGTGGGATCAGCCCCAGCATTTT. Translating it yields CASSRDRWDQPQHF.

The chain couples TRBV5-6 to TRBJ1-5; D may be TRBD1 (5 bases). V was clipped by 1 base and J by 3 bases, with 11 bases between them. The CDR3 is 15 amino acids. Germline CDR1 and CDR2: SGHDT and YYEEEE. DNA of the CDR3: TGTGCCAGCAGCTTGTGGGGGGTCTCCAATCAGCCCCAGCATTTT. Translating it yields CASSLWGVSNQPQHF.

The J gene is TRBJ2-1, the V gene TRBV4-1, with 10 bases matching TRBD1. Looked up from germline, CDR1 is MGHRA and CDR2 is YSYEKL. This CDR3 contains 16 residues. V shed 2 bases and J 8 bases; nucleotides not matched to a gene: 9. CDR3 DNA sequence: TGCGCCAGCAGCCAACCCCGGGACAGGGGATCGGATGAGCAGTTCTTC. Translated, it gives CASSQPRDRGSDEQFF.

This clone was seen once. This sequence joins TRBV5-6 and TRBJ2-1; the D is unclear. V lost 0 bases and J 6 bases, leaving 4 bases between the germline ends. The CDR3 has 12 amino acids. Germline lookup yields CDR1 SGHDT and CDR2 YYEEEE. The CDR3 DNA is TGTGCCAGCAGCTTGGACAGCAATGAGCAGTTCTTC. Its protein is CASSLDSNEQFF. Full variable domain (outside the CDR3, taken from reference TRBV5-6 and TRBJ2-1): DAGVTQSPTHLIKTRGQQVTLRCSPKSGHDTVSWYQQALGQGPQFIFQYYEEEERQRGNFPDRFSGHQFPNYSSELNVNALLLGDSALYLCASSLDSNEQFFGPGTRLTVL.

The V gene is TRBV5-6, the J gene TRBJ1-1; weak D call: TRBD1 (6 bases). Germline V gene lookup returns CDR1 SGHDT and CDR2 YYEEEE. Deletions cut 4 bases from V and 7 bases from J, with 11 bases between. The CDR3 consists of 12 residues. For the CDR3, the DNA is TGTGCCAGCAGCCAGGGGACAAATGAAGCTTTCTTT. Encoded protein: CASSQGTNEAFF.

The chain is built from TRBV5-6 and TRBJ1-2; D unresolved. V lost 0 bases, J lost 2 bases, and 11 bases lay in between. This CDR3 has 15 amino acids. Germline-derived CDR1 and CDR2 are SGHDT and YYEEEE. This CDR3 is CASSLVTADNYGYTF. The CDR3 DNA reads TGTGCCAGCAGCTTGGTAACAGCAGACAACTATGGCTACACCTTC.

The chain is built from TRBV7-9 and TRBJ2-1; 13 positions agree with TRBD2. Germline-derived CDR1 and CDR2 are SEHNR and FQNEAQ (reference sequence). V was pared by 5 bases and J by 1 base, with 5 bases of the junction left unmatched. The CDR3 is 17 residues long. CDR3 in DNA: TGTGCCAGCAGCGGGACTAGCGGGAAGGGGTCCTACAATGAGCAGTTCTTC. This codes for CASSGTSGKGSYNEQFF.

This sequence joins TRBV6-1 and TRBJ1-2; 10 bases are shared with TRBD1. V shed 6 bases, J shed 5 bases, and the junction held 6 bases outside the gene matches. The CDR3 sequence is 14 residues long. The germline V gene encodes CDR1 MNHNS and CDR2 SASEGT. CDR3 DNA: TGTGCCAGCAGACCCGGGACAGGGGTTTATGGCTACACCTTC. Its translation is CASRPGTGVYGYTF.

The V and J genes are TRBV14 and TRBJ2-7; 8 nucleotides align to TRBD1. The CDR3 spans 14 residues. V trimming: 3 bases; J trimming: 3 bases; junction bases outside the gene matches: 4. Germline CDR1 and CDR2: SGHDN and FVKESK. CDR3 protein: CASSQAGGGYEQYF. In DNA, the CDR3 is TGTGCCAGCAGCCAGGCAGGGGGCGGCTACGAGCAGTACTTC. The full variable domain, completed using reference TRBV14 and TRBJ2-7, is EAGVTQFPSHSVIEKGQTVTLRCDPISGHDNLYWYRRVMGKEIKFLLHFVKESKQDESGMPNNRFLAERTGGTYSTLKVQPAELEDSGVYFCASSQAGGGYEQYFGPGTRLTVT.